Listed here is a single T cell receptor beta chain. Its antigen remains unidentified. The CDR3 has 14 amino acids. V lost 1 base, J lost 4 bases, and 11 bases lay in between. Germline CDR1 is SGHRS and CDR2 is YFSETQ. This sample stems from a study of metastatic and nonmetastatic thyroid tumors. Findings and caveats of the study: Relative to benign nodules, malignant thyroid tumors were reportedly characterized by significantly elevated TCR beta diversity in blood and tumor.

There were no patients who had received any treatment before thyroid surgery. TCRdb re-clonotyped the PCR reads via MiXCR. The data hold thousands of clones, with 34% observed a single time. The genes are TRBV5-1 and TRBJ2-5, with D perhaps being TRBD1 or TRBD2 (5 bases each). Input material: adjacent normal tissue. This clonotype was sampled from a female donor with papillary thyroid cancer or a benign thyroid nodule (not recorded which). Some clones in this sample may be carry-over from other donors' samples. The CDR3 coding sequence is TGCGCCAGCAGCTTGTGGGGGAGAGGAGAGACCCAGTACTTC. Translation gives CASSLWGRGETQYF.